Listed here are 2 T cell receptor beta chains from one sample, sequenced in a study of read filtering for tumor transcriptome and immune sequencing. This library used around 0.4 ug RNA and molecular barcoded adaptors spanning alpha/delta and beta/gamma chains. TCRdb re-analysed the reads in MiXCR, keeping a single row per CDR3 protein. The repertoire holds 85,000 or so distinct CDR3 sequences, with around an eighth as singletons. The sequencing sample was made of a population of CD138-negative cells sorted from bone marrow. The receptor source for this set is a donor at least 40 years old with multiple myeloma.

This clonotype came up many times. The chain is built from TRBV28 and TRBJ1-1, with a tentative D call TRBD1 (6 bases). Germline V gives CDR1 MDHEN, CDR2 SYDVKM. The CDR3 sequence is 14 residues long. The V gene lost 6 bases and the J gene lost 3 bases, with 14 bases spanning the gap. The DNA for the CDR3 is TGTGCCAGCAGCCTCAGCAGGGGCCACACTGAAGCTTTCTTT. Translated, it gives CASSLSRGHTEAFF.

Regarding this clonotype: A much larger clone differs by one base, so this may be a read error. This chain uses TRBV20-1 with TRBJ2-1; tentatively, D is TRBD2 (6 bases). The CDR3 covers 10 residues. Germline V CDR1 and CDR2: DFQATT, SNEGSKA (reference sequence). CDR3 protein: CSAGRPEQFF. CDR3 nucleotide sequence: TGCAGCGCGGGACGGCCCGAACAGTTCTTC.